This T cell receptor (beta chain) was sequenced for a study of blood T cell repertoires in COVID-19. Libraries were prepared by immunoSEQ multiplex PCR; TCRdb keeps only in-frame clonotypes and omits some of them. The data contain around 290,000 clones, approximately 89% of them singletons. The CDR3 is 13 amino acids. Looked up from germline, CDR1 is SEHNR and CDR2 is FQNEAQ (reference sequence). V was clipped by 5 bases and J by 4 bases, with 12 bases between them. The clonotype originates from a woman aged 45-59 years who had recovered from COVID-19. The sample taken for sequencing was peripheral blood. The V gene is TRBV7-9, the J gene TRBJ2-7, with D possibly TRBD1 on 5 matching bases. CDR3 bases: TGTGCCAGCAGCCTGGGGCCGAATTACGAGCAGTACTTC. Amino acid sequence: CASSLGPNYEQYF.